This T cell receptor beta chain stems from a study of PD-1 blockade in classical Hodgkin lymphoma. Study results and limitations: Whatever underlies the repertoire differences (possibly disease activity or prior therapy) remains undefined.

Only in-frame clones appear in the TCRdb table, and some are missing; sequencing was by immunoSEQ multiplex PCR. The data contain about 15,000 clones, 86% of them singletons. CDR3 length equals 17 residues. V shed 0 bases and J 4 bases; nucleotides not matched to a gene: 4. CDR1 LGHNA and CDR2 YSLEER come from the germline V gene. Time point: newly diagnosed, previously untreated cHL patient sample. Purification of CD4+ T cells from thawed PBMCs was achieved by magnetic negative selection. Note on this clone: Its cognate antigen is unknown.

This clonotype originated in a human donor with classical Hodgkin lymphoma. The chain has TRBV4-3 and TRBJ1-6; 9 bases agree with TRBD1. What was sequenced was CD4+ T cells from blood. DNA for the CDR3: TGCGCCAGCAGCCAAGACTCCGGGACAGGGTATAATTCACCCCTCCACTTT. This gives the protein CASSQDSGTGYNSPLHF.